This T cell receptor beta chain is drawn from a study of pediatric ulcerative colitis. Per germline, CDR1 MNHEY and CDR2 SVGAGI. The CDR3 runs to 11 residues. The ends were cut back, 2 bases at V and 4 bases at J, with 3 bases in the middle. One to two pinch biopsies were taken from the rectum during colonoscopy. Whole-study findings and limits: Compared with controls, ulcerative colitis showed greater blood-rectum clone sharing.

Up to 500,000 reads were sequenced per sample. Assay: immunoSEQ multiplex PCR; the TCRdb copy retains only in-frame clones and omits some. The table includes tens of thousands of clones, 78% detected once. To note about this clone: No antigen is known for it. This CDR3 is also generated by other DNA sequences in the sample.

V and J are TRBV6-5 and TRBJ2-7; D remains ambiguous. The TCR was taken from a girl between 5 and 17 years old with moderate ulcerative colitis. Sample: gut tissue. This CDR3 is CASSYKYEQYF. For the CDR3, the DNA is TGTGCCAGCAGTTACAAGTACGAGCAGTACTTC.